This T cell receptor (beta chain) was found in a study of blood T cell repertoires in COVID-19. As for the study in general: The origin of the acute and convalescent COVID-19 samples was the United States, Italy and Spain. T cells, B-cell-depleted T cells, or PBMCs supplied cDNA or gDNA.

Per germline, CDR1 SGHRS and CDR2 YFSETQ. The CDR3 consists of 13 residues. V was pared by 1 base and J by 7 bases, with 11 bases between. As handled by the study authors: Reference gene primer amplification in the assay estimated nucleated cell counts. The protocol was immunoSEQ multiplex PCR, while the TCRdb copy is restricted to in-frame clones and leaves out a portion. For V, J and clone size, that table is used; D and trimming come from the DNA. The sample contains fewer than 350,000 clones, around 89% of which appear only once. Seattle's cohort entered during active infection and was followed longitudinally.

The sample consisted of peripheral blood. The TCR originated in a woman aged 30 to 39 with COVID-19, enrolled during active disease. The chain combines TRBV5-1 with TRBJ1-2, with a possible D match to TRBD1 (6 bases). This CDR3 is CASSLPGEGGYTF. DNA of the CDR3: TGCGCCAGCAGCTTGCCAGGGGAGGGTGGCTACACCTTC.